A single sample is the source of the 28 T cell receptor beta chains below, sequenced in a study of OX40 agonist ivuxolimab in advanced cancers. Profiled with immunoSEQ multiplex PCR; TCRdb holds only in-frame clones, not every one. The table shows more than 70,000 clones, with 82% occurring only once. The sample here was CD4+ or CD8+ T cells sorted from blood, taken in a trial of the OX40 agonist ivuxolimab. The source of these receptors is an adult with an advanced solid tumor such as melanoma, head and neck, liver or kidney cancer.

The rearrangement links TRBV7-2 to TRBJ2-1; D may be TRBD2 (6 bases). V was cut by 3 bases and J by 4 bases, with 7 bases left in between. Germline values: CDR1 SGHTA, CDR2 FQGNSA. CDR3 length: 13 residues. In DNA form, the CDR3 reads TGTGCCAGCAGCTTTAGCGGATACAATGAGCAGTTCTTC. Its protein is CASSFSGYNEQFF.

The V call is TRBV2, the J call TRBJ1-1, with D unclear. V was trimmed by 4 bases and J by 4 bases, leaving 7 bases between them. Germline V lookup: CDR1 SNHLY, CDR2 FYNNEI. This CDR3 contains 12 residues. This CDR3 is CASSGLGTEAFF. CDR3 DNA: TGTGCCAGCAGTGGCCTGGGCACTGAAGCTTTCTTT.

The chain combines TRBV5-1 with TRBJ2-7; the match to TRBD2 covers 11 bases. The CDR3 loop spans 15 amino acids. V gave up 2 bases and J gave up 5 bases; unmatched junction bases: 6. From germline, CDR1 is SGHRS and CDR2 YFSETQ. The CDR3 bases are TGCGCCAGCAGCTTAATAGCGGGGGGGTATAACGAGCAGTACTTC. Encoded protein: CASSLIAGGYNEQYF.

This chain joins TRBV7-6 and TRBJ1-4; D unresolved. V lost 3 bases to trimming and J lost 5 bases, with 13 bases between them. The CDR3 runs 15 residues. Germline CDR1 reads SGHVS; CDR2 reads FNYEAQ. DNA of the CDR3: TGTGCCAGCAGCTTGACCGGGAGGGAGAATGAAAAACTGTTTTTT. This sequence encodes CASSLTGRENEKLFF. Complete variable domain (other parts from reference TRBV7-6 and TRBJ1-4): GAGVSQSPRYKVTKRGQDVALRCDPISGHVSLYWYRQALGQGPEFLTYFNYEAQQDKSGLPNDRFSAERPEGSISTLTIQRTEQRDSAMYRCASSLTGRENEKLFFGSGTQLSVL.

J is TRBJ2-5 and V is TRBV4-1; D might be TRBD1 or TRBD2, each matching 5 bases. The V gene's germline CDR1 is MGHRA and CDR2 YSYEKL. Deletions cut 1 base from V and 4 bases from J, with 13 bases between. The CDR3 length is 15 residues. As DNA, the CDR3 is TGCGCCAGCAGCCAAGGCCCTGGGGGAATAGAGACCCAGTACTTC. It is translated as CASSQGPGGIETQYF.

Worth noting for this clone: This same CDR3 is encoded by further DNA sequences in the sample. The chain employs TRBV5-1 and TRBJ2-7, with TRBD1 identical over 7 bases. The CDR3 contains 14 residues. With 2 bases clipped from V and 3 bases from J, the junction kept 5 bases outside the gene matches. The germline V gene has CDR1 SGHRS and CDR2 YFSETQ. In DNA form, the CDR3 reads TGCGCCAGCAGCTTAAGCTACAGGGGCTACGAGCAGTACTTC. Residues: CASSLSYRGYEQYF.

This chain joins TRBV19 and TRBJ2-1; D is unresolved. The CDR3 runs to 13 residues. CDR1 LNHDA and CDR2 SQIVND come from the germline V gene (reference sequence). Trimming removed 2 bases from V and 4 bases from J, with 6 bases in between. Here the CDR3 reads CASSIQGYNEQFF. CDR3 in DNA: TGTGCCAGTAGTATACAAGGGTACAATGAGCAGTTCTTC.

CDR3 in DNA: TGTGCCAGCAGTGAAGCCACAGGGAAGGGCTATGGCTACACCTTC. Translating it yields CASSEATGKGYGYTF. V and J are TRBV6-1 and TRBJ1-2; TRBD1 might be the D (6 bases). This CDR3 comprises 15 residues. CDR1 and CDR2 from the germline V gene are MNHNS and SASEGT. Deletions cut 0 bases from V and 4 bases from J, with 12 bases between.

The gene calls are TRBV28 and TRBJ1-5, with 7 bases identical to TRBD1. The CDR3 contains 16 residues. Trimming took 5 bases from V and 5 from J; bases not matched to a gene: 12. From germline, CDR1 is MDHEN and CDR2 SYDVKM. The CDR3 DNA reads TGTGCCAGCAGTCCCATCAGAGGGGGCGGGGATCAGCCCCAGCATTTT. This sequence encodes CASSPIRGGGDQPQHF.

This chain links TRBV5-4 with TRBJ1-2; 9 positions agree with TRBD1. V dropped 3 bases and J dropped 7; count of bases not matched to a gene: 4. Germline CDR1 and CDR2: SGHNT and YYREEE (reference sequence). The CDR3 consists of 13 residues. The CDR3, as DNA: TGTGCCAGCAGCTCACAGGGGGCTCGTGGCTACACCTTC. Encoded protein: CASSSQGARGYTF.

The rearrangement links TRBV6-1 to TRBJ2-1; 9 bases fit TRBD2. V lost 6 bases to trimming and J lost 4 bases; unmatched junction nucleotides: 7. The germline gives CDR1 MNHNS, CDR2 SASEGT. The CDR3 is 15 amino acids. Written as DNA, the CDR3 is TGTGCCAGCAGCCAAGACGGACTAGCGTACAATGAGCAGTTCTTC. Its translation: CASSQDGLAYNEQFF.

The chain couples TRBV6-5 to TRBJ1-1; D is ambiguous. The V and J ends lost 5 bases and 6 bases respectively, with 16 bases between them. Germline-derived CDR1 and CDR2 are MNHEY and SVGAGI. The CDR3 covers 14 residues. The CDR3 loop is CASSTLGSGAEAFF. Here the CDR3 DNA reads TGTGCCAGCAGTACCCTCGGAAGTGGCGCTGAAGCTTTCTTT.

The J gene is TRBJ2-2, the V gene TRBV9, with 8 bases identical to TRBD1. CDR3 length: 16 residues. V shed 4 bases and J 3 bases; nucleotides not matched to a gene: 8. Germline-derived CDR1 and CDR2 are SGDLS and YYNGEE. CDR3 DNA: TGTGCCAGCAGCCCTTGGACAGGGAAGGACACCGGGGAGCTGTTTTTT. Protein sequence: CASSPWTGKDTGELFF.

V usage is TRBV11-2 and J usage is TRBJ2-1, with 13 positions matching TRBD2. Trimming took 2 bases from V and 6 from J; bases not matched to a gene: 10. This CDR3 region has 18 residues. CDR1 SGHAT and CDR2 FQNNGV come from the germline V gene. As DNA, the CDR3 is TGTGCCAGCAGCTTATTCATCCGGGGACTAGCGGGATCCAATGAGCAGTTCTTC. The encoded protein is CASSLFIRGLAGSNEQFF.

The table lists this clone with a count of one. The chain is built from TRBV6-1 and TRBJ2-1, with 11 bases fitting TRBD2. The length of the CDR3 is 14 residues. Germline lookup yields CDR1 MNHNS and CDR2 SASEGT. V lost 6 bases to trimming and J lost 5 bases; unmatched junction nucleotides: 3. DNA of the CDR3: TGTGCCAGCAGACGGGGACTAGCGGACAATGAGCAGTTCTTC. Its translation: CASRRGLADNEQFF.

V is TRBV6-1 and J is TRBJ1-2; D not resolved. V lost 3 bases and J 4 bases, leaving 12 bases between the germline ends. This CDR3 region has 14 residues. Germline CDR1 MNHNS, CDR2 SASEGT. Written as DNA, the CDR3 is TGTGCCAGCAGTGATGGCGTCCAGGCCTATGGCTACACCTTC. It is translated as CASSDGVQAYGYTF.

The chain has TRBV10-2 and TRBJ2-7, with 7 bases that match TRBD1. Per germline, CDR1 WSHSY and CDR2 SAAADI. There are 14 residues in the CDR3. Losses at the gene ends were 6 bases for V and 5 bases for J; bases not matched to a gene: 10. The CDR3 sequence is CASSRTGSIHEQYF. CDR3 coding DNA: TGCGCCAGCAGCCGGACAGGTTCCATCCACGAGCAGTACTTC.

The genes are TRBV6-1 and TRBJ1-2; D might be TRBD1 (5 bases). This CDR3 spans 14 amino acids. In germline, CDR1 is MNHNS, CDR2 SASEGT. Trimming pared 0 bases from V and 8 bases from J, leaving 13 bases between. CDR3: CASSEAQGVVGYTF. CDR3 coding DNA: TGTGCCAGCAGTGAAGCGCAAGGGGTGGTGGGCTACACCTTC.

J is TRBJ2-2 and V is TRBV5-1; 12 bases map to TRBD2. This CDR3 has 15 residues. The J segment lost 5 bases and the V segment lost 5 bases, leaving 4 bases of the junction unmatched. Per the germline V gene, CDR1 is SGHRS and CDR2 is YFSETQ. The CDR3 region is CASRRLAGETGELFF. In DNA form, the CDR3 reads TGCGCCAGCAGGAGACTAGCGGGAGAGACCGGGGAGCTGTTTTTT.

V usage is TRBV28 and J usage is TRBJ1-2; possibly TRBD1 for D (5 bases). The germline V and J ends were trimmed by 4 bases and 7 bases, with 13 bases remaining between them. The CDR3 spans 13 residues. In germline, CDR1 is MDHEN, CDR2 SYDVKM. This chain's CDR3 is CASSSSPGLGYTF. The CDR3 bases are TGTGCCAGCAGTTCCTCTCCGGGGCTTGGCTACACCTTC.

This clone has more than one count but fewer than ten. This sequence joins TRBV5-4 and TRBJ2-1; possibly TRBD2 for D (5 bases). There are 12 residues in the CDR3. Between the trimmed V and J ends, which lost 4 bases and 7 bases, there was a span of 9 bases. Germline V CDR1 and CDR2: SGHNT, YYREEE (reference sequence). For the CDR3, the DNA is TGTGCCAGCAGCAAAGGGAGAAATGAGCAGTTCTTC. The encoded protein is CASSKGRNEQFF.

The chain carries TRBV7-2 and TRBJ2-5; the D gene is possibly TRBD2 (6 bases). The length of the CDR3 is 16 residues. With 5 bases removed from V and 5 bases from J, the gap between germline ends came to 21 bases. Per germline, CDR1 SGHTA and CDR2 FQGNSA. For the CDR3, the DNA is TGTGCCAGCAGCGCGGTGGGCGGGCGTCGGGGGGAGACCCAGTACTTC. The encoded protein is CASSAVGGRRGETQYF.

The CDR3: CASSWDRGQPQHF. CDR3 bases: TGTGCCAGCAGTTGGGACAGGGGGCAGCCCCAGCATTTT. The chain combines TRBV27 with TRBJ1-5; TRBD1 aligns across 11 bases. Germline CDR1 reads MNHEY; CDR2 reads SMNVEV (reference sequence). This CDR3 spans 13 amino acids. Trimming cost V 4 bases and J 7 bases; bases outside gene matches: 0.

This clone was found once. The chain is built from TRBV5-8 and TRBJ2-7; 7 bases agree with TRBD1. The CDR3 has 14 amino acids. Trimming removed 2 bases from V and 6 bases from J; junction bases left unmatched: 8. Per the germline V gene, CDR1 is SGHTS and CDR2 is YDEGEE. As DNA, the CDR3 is TGTGCCAGCAGCTTCCGGGACAGAGGGTCCGAGCAGTACTTC. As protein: CASSFRDRGSEQYF. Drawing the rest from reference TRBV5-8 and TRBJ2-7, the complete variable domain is EAGVTQSPTHLIKTRGQQATLRCSPISGHTSVYWYQQALGLGLQFLLWYDEGEERNRGNFPPRFSGRQFPNYSSELNVNALELEDSALYLCASSFRDRGSEQYFGPGTRLTVT.

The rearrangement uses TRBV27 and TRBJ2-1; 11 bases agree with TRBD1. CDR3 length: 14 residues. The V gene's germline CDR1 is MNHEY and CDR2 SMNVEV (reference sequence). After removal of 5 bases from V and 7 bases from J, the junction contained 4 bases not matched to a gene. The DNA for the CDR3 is TGTGCCAGCAGTCCAGGACAGGGGGCTAATGAGCAGTTCTTC. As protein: CASSPGQGANEQFF.

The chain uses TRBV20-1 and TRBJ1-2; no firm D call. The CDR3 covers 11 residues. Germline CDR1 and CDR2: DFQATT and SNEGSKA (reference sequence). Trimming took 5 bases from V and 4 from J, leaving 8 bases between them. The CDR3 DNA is TGCAGTGCTCTTTATTTCTATGGCTACACCTTC. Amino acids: CSALYFYGYTF.

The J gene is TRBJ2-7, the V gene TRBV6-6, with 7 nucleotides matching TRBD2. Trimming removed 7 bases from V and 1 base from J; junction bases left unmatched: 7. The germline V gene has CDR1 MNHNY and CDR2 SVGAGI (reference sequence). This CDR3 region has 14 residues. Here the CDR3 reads CASMKAGSSYEQYF. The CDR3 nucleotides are TGTGCCAGCATGAAAGCGGGATCTTCCTACGAGCAGTACTTC.

The CDR3 DNA reads TGTGCCAGCAGTACCCGACAGCTGAGGGGTTCACCCCTCCACTTT. Translation: CASSTRQLRGSPLHF. V and J are TRBV6-5 and TRBJ1-6, with a possible D match to TRBD1 (5 bases). The CDR3 length is 15 residues. V dropped 5 bases and J dropped 9 bases, with 17 bases sitting between them. Germline V gives CDR1 MNHEY, CDR2 SVGAGI.